Sequencing of this TCR beta chain was carried out in a study of blood T cell repertoires in COVID-19. Study at large: Both acute and convalescent COVID-19 samples were obtained from the United States, Italy and Spain. The cDNA or gDNA used as material had been derived from T cells, B-cell-depleted T cells, or PBMCs.

Germline V gene data show CDR1 as LNHDA and CDR2 as SQIVND (reference sequence). V lost 6 bases and J lost 2; bases outside the gene matches: 12. The CDR3 is 17 residues long. The data were produced by immunoSEQ multiplex PCR, yet TCRdb's version contains in-frame clones alone and is incomplete. The table includes under 250,000 clones, approximately 77% detected once. The rearrangement joins TRBV19 to TRBJ1-5; TRBD1 matches 8 bases. The source of this sequence is a woman of 80 years or more with acute or convalescent COVID-19. The sequenced sample consisted of peripheral blood. Here the CDR3 DNA reads TGTGCCAGTAGCTTCCCTTTGGGGACAGGCGGCAATCAGCCCCAGCATTTT. Its translation: CASSFPLGTGGNQPQHF.